This T cell receptor beta chain was documented in a study of control samples from healthy donors and cancer patients. The CDR3 sequence is 15 residues long. The germline V gene encodes CDR1 SEHNR and CDR2 FQNEAQ (reference sequence). The ends lost 5 bases at V and 0 bases at J; junction bases unmatched: 5. The assay was immunoSEQ multiplex PCR, and TCRdb's table has in-frame clones only and misses some. The data show 90,000 or so clones, 85% to 90% seen once. The receptor was isolated from an older woman in good health. This chain connects TRBV7-9 to TRBJ1-1, with 8 bases fitting TRBD1. Specimen: blood. The chain's CDR3 is CASSARGQVNTEAFF. CDR3 bases: TGTGCCAGCAGCGCCAGGGGGCAGGTGAACACTGAAGCTTTCTTT.